Below, 18 T cell receptor beta chains from the same sample are listed, as sequenced in a study of CD8 T cells in Susac syndrome. Random hexamers were used to reverse transcribe an amount of roughly 0.5 to 1 ug RNA. TCRdb re-analysed the immunoSEQ multiplex PCR reads in MiXCR, keeping a single row per CDR3 protein. The profile covers 50,000 to 55,000 distinct CDR3 sequences, with roughly 94% appearing a single time and 0.75% taken by the ten largest. Specimen: CD8+ T cells from PBMCs. These TCRs come from a human donor with Susac syndrome.

This clonotype was observed once. The rearrangement uses TRBV20-1 and TRBJ1-6; D gene ambiguous. V lost 6 bases to trimming and J lost 11 bases, with 26 bases between them. Per the germline V gene, CDR1 is DFQATT and CDR2 is SNEGSKA (reference sequence). This CDR3 spans 16 amino acids. CDR3 in DNA: TGCAGTGCCGAAGTGGTTAGAAGACACCCGACAACACCCCTCCACTTT. Its protein is CSAEVVRRHPTTPLHF.

The chain couples TRBV5-6 to TRBJ2-3; 12 positions match TRBD2. The germline gives CDR1 SGHDT, CDR2 YYEEEE. The CDR3 is 16 amino acids. With 0 bases clipped from V and 3 bases from J, the junction kept 2 bases outside the gene matches. CDR3 nucleotides: TGTGCCAGCAGCTTGGCAACTAGCGGGGGGACAGATACGCAGTATTTT. Translating gives CASSLATSGGTDTQYF. Filled out from reference TRBV5-6 and TRBJ2-3, the complete variable domain reads DAGVTQSPTHLIKTRGQQVTLRCSPKSGHDTVSWYQQALGQGPQFIFQYYEEEERQRGNFPDRFSGHQFPNYSSELNVNALLLGDSALYLCASSLATSGGTDTQYFGPGTRLTVL.

This chain connects TRBV5-4 to TRBJ2-3; D uncertain. The CDR3 has 14 amino acids. The V and J ends lost 1 base and 3 bases respectively, with 9 bases between them. CDR1 and CDR2 (germline): SGHNT, YYREEE (reference sequence). The CDR3 spells CASSLSRGTDTQYF. Written as DNA, the CDR3 is TGTGCCAGCAGCTTGTCCCGCGGAACAGATACGCAGTATTTT. Based on the CDR3 plus reference TRBV5-4 and TRBJ2-3, the full variable domain is ETGVTQSPTHLIKTRGQQVTLRCSSQSGHNTVSWYQQALGQGPQFIFQYYREEENGRGNFPPRFSGLQFPNYSSELNVNALELDDSALYLCASSLSRGTDTQYFGPGTRLTVL.

The rearrangement uses TRBV16 and TRBJ1-2; the D is unclear. The CDR3 totals 15 residues. Germline V gene lookup returns CDR1 KGHSY and CDR2 FQNENV. Trimming cost V 1 base and J 8 bases, with 17 bases left between them. The CDR3 here is CASSQFLEKREGYTF. DNA for the CDR3: TGTGCCAGCAGCCAATTCCTGGAGAAGAGGGAGGGCTACACCTTC.

CDR3 in DNA: TGTGCCAGCAGCTTTTCGACAGGGGTCCGTAACTATGGCTACACCTTC. Translating it yields CASSFSTGVRNYGYTF. This rearrangement joins TRBV13 to TRBJ1-2; TRBD1 aligns across 8 bases. CDR3 length: 16 residues. V shed 3 bases and J 1 base; nucleotides not matched to a gene: 7. Germline CDR1 and CDR2: PRHDT and FYEKMQ (reference sequence). Full variable domain (remainder filled in from reference TRBV13 and TRBJ1-2): AAGVIQSPRHLIKEKRETATLKCYPIPRHDTVYWYQQGPGQDPQFLISFYEKMQSDKGSIPDRFSAQQFSDYHSELNMSSLELGDSALYFCASSFSTGVRNYGYTFGSGTRLTVV.

J is TRBJ2-3 and V is TRBV24-1, with D tentatively TRBD2 (5 bases). V lost 4 bases to trimming and J lost 2 bases, with 12 bases between them. From germline, CDR1 is KGHDR and CDR2 SFDVKD. The CDR3 consists of 15 residues. CDR3 region: CATSDDDYNTDTQYF. DNA of the CDR3: TGTGCCACCAGTGACGACGACTATAACACAGATACGCAGTATTTT.

The chain recombines TRBV12-3 or TRBV12-4 with TRBJ1-4; D perhaps matches TRBD1 (5 bases). The CDR3 runs to 12 residues. V lost 2 bases, J lost 8 bases, and 6 bases lay in between. In DNA form, the CDR3 reads TGTGCCAGCAGTTTACAGGGCGAAAAACTGTTTTTT. Its translation: CASSLQGEKLFF.

J is TRBJ2-2 and V is TRBV13; D is uncertain. This CDR3 comprises 12 residues. Trimming removed 4 bases from V and 5 bases from J, with 5 bases in between. Germline loops: CDR1 PRHDT, CDR2 FYEKMQ (reference sequence). The CDR3 DNA sequence: TGTGCCAGCAGCTCCGTAACCGGGGAGCTGTTTTTT. It encodes CASSSVTGELFF.

The chain links TRBV30 to TRBJ2-5, with D unclear. CDR1 is GTSNPN and CDR2 is SVGIG in the germline V gene (reference sequence). V lost 0 bases and J 5 bases, leaving 10 bases between the germline ends. The CDR3 contains 13 residues. The CDR3 loop is CAWSVLRKETQYF. The CDR3 DNA follows: TGTGCCTGGAGTGTACTACGGAAGGAGACCCAGTACTTC.

This clonotype was seen once. The rearrangement links TRBV3-1 to TRBJ1-3, with D possibly TRBD1 on 5 matching bases. V was pared by 8 bases and J by 1 base, with 9 bases between. This CDR3 is 13 amino acids long. The germline V gene has CDR1 LGHDT and CDR2 YNNKEL (reference sequence). The CDR3 sequence is CASGGSSGNTIYF. In nucleotides, the CDR3 is TGTGCCAGCGGGGGATCATCTGGAAACACCATATATTTT.

V and J are TRBV29-1 and TRBJ1-2; 9 bases align to TRBD1. This CDR3 has 17 amino acids. Germline CDR1 is SQVTM and CDR2 is ANQGSEA. The J segment lost 2 bases and the V segment lost 0 bases, leaving 10 bases of the junction unmatched. The CDR3 reads CSVEDRRTGEDNYGYTF. The DNA of the CDR3 is TGCAGCGTTGAAGATCGTCGGACAGGGGAAGACAACTATGGCTACACCTTC.

The rearrangement joins TRBV30 to TRBJ1-5; a weak D match, TRBD1 (5 bases). CDR3 length equals 14 residues. Germline lookup yields CDR1 GTSNPN and CDR2 SVGIG (reference sequence). V gave up 3 bases and J gave up 7 bases, with 16 bases separating them. Here the CDR3 reads CAWSPQGAWQPQHF. CDR3 coding DNA: TGTGCCTGGAGCCCGCAGGGTGCGTGGCAGCCCCAGCATTTT.

The V and J genes are TRBV7-3 and TRBJ2-6, with 7 bases identical to TRBD1. The CDR3 totals 17 residues. The V gene's germline CDR1 is SGHTA and CDR2 FQGTGA. With 5 bases clipped from V and 0 bases from J, the junction kept 7 bases outside the gene matches. The CDR3 reads CASSVWDRLSGANVLTF. In DNA form, the CDR3 reads TGTGCCAGCAGCGTATGGGACAGACTCTCTGGGGCCAACGTCCTGACTTTC.

This sequence joins TRBV7-9 and TRBJ1-6; D gene ambiguous. CDR1 is SEHNR, CDR2 FQNEAQ, per germline (reference sequence). This CDR3 is built from 16 residues. V was pared by 5 bases and J by 5 bases, with 16 bases between. The DNA of the CDR3 is TGTGCCAGCAGCATCAGGACCCCCCGGCATAATTCACCCCTCCACTTT. This translates into CASSIRTPRHNSPLHF.

This clonotype has only one observation. J is TRBJ1-1 and V is TRBV15, with D perhaps matching TRBD1 (5 bases). The germline gives CDR1 LNHNV, CDR2 YYDKDF (reference sequence). With 5 bases removed from V and 1 base from J, the gap between germline ends came to 11 bases. This CDR3 comprises 14 residues. The CDR3 DNA sequence: TGTGCCACCAGCGTACCGCAGGGGAACACTGAAGCTTTCTTT. Its translation is CATSVPQGNTEAFF.

J is TRBJ1-1 and V is TRBV20-1, with D possibly matching TRBD1 (6 bases). This CDR3 contains 14 residues. V shed 2 bases and J shed 2 bases, with 12 bases lying between them. The germline V gene encodes CDR1 DFQATT and CDR2 SNEGSKA (reference sequence). CDR3 sequence reads: CSARRRGSNTEAFF. Written as DNA, the CDR3 is TGCAGTGCTAGAAGGAGGGGGTCAAACACTGAAGCTTTCTTT.

This clonotype was counted a single time. The V and J genes are TRBV9 and TRBJ1-2, with 8 bases aligning to TRBD1. The CDR3 covers 15 residues. Germline V lookup: CDR1 SGDLS, CDR2 YYNGEE. The J segment lost 5 bases and the V segment lost 6 bases, leaving 12 bases of the junction unmatched. CDR3 loop: CASTGTGAQFYGYTF. CDR3 sequence (DNA): TGTGCCAGCACCGGGACAGGCGCCCAGTTTTATGGCTACACCTTC.

V usage is TRBV29-1 and J usage is TRBJ1-2; D uncertain. This CDR3 region has 11 residues. The V end was cut by 8 bases, the J end by 6 bases, with 13 bases between. Germline V gene sequence: CDR1 SQVTM, CDR2 ANQGSEA. In DNA form, the CDR3 reads TGCAGCTCGCTGGTTCGGAATGGCTACACCTTC. It yields the protein CSSLVRNGYTF.